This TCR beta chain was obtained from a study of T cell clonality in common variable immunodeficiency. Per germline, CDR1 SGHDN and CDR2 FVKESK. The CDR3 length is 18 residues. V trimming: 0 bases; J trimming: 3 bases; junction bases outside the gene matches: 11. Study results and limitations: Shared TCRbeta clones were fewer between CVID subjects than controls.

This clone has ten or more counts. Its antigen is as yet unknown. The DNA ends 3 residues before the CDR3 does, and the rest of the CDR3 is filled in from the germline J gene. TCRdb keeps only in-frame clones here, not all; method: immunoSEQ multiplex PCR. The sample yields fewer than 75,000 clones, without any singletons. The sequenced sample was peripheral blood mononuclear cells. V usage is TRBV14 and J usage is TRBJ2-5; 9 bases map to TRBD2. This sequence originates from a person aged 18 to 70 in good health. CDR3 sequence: CASSQETRLAGQKETQYF. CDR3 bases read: TGTGCCAGCAGCCAAGAAACTCGGCTAGCGGGGCAAAAAGAGACC.